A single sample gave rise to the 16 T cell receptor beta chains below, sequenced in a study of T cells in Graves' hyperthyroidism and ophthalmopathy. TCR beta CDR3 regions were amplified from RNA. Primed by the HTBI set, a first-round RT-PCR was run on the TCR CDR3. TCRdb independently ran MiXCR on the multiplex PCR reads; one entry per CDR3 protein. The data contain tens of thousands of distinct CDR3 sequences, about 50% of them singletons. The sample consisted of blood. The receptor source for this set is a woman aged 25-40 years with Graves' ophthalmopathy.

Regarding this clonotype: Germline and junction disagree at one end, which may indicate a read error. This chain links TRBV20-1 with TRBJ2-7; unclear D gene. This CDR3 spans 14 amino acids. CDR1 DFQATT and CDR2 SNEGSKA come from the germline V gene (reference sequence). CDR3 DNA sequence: TGCAGTGCCAGCAGCCAAGACCCCAACTACGAGCAGTGCTTC. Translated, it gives CSASSQDPNYEQCF.

CDR3 nucleotide sequence: TGTGCCAGCAACCAGAGCCACTGGGGGTGGACAGATACGCAGTATTTT. Protein: CASNQSHWGWTDTQYF. This chain joins TRBV3-1 and TRBJ2-3; D tentatively fits TRBD1 or TRBD2 (5 bases each). The germline V and J ends were trimmed by 7 bases and 3 bases, with 20 bases remaining between them. The germline V gene has CDR1 LGHDT and CDR2 YNNKEL (reference sequence). The CDR3 is 16 amino acids.

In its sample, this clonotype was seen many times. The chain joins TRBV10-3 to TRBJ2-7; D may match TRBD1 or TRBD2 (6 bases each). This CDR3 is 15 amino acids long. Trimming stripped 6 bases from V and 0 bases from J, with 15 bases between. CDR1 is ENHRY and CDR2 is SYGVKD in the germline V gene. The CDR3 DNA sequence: TGTGCCATCAGGGATGGGGGGCGCTTCTCCTACGAGCAGTACTTC. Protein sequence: CAIRDGGRFSYEQYF.

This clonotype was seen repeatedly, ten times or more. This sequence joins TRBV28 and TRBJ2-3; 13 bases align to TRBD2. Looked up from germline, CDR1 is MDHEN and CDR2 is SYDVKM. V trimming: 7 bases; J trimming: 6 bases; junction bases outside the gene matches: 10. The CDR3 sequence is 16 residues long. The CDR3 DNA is TGTGCCAGCACCCCAGGGGGACTAGCGGGACTGGATACGCAGTATTTT. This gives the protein CASTPGGLAGLDTQYF.

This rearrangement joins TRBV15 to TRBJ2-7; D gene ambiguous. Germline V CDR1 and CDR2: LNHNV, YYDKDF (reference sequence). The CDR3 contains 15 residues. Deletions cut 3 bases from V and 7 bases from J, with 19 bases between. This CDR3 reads CATSSQDGVFGEQYF. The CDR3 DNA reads TGTGCCACCAGCAGCCAAGATGGGGTGTTTGGGGAGCAGTACTTC. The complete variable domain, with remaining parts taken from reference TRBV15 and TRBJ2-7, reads DAMVIQNPRYQVTQFGKPVTLSCSQTLNHNVMYWYQQKSSQAPKLLFHYYDKDFNNEADTPDNFQSRRPNTSFCFLDIRSPGLGDTAMYLCATSSQDGVFGEQYFGPGTRLTVT.

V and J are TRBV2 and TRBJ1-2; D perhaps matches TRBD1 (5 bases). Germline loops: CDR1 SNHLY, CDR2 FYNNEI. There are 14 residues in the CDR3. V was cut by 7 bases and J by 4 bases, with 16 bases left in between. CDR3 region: CASTGNRLSYGYTF. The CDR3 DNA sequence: TGTGCCAGCACCGGGAACAGGCTCTCCTATGGCTACACCTTC.

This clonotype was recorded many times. CDR3 region: CSASLGTLNTEAFF. In nucleotides, the CDR3 is TGCAGTGCTAGTCTCGGGACCTTGAACACTGAAGCTTTCTTT. This chain links TRBV20-1 with TRBJ1-1; D might be TRBD1 (5 bases). Germline loops: CDR1 DFQATT, CDR2 SNEGSKA (reference sequence). The CDR3 totals 14 residues. V shed 3 bases and J shed 0 bases, with 11 bases lying between them.

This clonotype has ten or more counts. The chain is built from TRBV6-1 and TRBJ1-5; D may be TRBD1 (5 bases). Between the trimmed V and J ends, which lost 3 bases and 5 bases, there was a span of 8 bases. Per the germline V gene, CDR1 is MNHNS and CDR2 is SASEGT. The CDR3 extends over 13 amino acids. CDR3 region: CASSEDTHQPQHF. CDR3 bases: TGTGCCAGCAGTGAGGACACCCATCAGCCCCAGCATTTT.

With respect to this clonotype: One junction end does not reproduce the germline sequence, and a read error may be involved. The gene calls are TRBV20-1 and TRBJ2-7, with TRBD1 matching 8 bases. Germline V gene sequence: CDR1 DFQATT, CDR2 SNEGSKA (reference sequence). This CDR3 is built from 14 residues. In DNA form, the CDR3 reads TGCAGTGCGAGAGGACAGGGAGAGGGCTACGAGCAGTACTTC. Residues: CSARGQGEGYEQYF.

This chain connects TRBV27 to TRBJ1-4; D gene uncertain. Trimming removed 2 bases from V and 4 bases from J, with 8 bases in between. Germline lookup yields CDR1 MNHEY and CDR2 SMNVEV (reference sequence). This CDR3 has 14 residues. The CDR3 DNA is TGTGCCAGCAGTTTAACAGCTCTTAATGAAAAACTGTTTTTT. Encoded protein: CASSLTALNEKLFF. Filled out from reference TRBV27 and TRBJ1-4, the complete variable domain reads EAQVTQNPRYLITVTGKKLTVTCSQNMNHEYMSWYRQDPGLGLRQIYYSMNVEVTDKGDVPEGYKVSRKEKRNFPLILESPSPNQTSLYFCASSLTALNEKLFFGSGTQLSVL.

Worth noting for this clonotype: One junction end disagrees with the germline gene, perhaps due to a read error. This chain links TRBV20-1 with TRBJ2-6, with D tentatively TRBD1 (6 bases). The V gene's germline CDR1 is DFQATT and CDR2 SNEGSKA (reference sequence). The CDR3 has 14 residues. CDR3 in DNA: TGCAGTGCTCCCCCTGGGGCAGGGGCCAACGTCCTGATTTTC. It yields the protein CSAPPGAGANVLIF.

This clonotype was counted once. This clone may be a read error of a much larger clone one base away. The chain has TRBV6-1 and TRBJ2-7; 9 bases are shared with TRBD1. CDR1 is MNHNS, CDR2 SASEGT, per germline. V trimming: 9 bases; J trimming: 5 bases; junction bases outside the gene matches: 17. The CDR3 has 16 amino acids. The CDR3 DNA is TGTGCCAGAAGGCCACCACCTCGGACAGGGGCGGACGAGCAGTACTTC. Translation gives CARRPPPRTGADEQYF.

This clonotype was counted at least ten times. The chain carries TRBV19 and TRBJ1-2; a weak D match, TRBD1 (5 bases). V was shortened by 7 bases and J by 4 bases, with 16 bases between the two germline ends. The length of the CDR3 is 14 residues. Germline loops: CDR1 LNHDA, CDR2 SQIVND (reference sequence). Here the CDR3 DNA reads TGTGCCAGTAAACACTGGGACGGTGGCTATGGCTACACCTTC. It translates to CASKHWDGGYGYTF.

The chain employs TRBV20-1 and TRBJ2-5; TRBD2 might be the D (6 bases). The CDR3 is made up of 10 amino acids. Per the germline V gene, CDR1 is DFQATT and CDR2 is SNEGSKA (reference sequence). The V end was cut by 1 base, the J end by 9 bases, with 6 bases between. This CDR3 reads CSARGEAQYF. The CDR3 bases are TGCAGTGCTAGAGGGGAGGCCCAGTACTTC.

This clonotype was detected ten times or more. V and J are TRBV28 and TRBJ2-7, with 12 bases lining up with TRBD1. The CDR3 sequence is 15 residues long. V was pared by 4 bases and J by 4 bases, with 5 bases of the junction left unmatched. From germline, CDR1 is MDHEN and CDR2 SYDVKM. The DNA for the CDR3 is TGTGCCAGCAGTTCTCCGGGACAGGGGGCATACGAGCAGTACTTC. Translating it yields CASSSPGQGAYEQYF. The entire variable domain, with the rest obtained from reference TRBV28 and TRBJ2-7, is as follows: DVKVTQSSRYLVKRTGEKVFLECVQDMDHENMFWYRQDPGLGLRLIYFSYDVKMKEKGDIPEGYSVSREKKERFSLILESASTNQTSMYLCASSSPGQGAYEQYFGPGTRLTVT.

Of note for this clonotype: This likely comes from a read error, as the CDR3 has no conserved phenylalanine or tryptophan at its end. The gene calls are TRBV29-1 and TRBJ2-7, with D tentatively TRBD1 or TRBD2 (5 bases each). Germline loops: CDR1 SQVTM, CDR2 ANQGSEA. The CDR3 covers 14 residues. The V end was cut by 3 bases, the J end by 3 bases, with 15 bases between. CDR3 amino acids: CSVDEGLGGYEQYI. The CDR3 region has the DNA TGCAGCGTTGATGAGGGGCTGGGCGGCTACGAGCAGTACATC.